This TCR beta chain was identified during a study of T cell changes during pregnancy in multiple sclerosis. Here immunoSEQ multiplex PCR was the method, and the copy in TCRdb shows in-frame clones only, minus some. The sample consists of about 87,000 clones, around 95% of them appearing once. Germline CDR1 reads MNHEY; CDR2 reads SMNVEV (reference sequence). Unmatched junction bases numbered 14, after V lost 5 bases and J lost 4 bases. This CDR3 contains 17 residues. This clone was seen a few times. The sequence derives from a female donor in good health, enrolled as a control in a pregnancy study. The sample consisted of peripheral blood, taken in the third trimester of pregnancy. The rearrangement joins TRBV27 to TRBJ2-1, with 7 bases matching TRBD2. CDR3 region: CASSNRGVRWIYNEQFF. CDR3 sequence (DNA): TGTGCCAGCAGTAATCGGGGGGTAAGGTGGATATACAATGAGCAGTTCTTC.